This T cell receptor (beta chain) was obtained from a study of blood T cell repertoires in COVID-19. Data came from immunoSEQ multiplex PCR; TCRdb stores just in-frame clones and leaves some out. The sample holds about 310,000 clones, approximately 89% seen once. This clone has just one count. CDR3 length: 17 amino acids. The trim removed 4 bases at V and 6 bases at J, leaving 14 bases unmatched. From germline, CDR1 is KGHSH and CDR2 LQKENI. This receptor was taken from a woman aged 45-60 years who had recovered from COVID-19. Sequenced material: peripheral blood. J is TRBJ2-1 and V is TRBV18; TRBD2 matches 8 bases. The CDR3 here is CASSLSRGRGGINEQFF. CDR3 DNA sequence: TGTGCCAGCTCACTTTCCCGGGGCCGCGGGGGGATCAATGAGCAGTTCTTC.